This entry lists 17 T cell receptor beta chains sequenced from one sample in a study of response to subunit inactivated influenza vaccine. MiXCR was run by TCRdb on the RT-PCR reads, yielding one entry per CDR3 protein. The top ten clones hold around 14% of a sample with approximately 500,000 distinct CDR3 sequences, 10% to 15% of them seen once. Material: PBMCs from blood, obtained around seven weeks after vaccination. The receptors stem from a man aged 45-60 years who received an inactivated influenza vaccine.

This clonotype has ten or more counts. CDR3 residues: CASSYSRVGVATEAFF. The CDR3 region has the DNA TGTGCCAGCAGTTACTCGAGAGTCGGGGTGGCCACTGAAGCTTTCTTT. The chain joins TRBV6-5 to TRBJ1-1; D gene ambiguous. Trimming left V 0 bases short and J 4 bases short, with 15 bases between. Germline assignment: CDR1 MNHEY and CDR2 SVGAGI. CDR3 length: 16 amino acids.

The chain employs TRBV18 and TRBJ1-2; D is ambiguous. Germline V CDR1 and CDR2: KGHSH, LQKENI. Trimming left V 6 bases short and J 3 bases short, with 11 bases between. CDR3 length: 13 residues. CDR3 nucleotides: TGTGCCAGCTCCCCTAACCGGGACTATGGCTACACCTTC. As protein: CASSPNRDYGYTF.

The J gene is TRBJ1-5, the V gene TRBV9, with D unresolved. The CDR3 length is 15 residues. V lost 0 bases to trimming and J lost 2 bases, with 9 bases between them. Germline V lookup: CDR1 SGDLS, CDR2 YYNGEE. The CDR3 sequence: CASSVGALGNQPQHF. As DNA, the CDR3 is TGTGCCAGCAGCGTAGGAGCCTTGGGCAATCAGCCCCAGCATTTT.

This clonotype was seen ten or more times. The DNA for the CDR3 is TGTGCCAGCAGTCCAGGTTTCGAGCAGTACTTC. This translates into CASSPGFEQYF. This chain joins TRBV7-9 and TRBJ2-7, with D uncertain. This CDR3 is built from 11 residues. The germline V and J ends were trimmed by 6 bases and 6 bases, with 9 bases remaining between them. The germline gives CDR1 SEHNR, CDR2 FQNEAQ (reference sequence).

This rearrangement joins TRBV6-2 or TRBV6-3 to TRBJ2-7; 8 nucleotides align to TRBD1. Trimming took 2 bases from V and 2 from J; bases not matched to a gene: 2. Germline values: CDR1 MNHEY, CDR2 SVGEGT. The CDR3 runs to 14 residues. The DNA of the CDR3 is TGTGCCAGCAGTTACGTCAGGGGGCCCTACGAGCAGTACTTC. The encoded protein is CASSYVRGPYEQYF.

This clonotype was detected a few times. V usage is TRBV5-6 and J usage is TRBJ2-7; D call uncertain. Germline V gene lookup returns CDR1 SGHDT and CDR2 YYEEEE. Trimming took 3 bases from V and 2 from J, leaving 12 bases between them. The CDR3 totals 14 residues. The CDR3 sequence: CASSSVERPYEQYF. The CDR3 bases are TGTGCCAGCAGCTCGGTAGAGAGGCCCTACGAGCAGTACTTC.

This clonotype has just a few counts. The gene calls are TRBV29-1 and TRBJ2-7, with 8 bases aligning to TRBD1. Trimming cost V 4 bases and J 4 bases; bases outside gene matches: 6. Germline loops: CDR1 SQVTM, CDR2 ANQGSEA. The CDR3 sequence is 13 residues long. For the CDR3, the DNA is TGCAGCGTTGTAGCGGACAGGGCGTACGAGCAGTACTTC. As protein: CSVVADRAYEQYF.

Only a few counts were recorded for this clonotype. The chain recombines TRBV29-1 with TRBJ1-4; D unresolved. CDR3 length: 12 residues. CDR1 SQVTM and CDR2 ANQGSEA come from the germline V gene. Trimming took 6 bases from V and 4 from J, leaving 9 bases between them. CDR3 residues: CSVRPGNEKLFF. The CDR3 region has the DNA TGCAGCGTGCGACCGGGTAATGAAAAACTGTTTTTT.

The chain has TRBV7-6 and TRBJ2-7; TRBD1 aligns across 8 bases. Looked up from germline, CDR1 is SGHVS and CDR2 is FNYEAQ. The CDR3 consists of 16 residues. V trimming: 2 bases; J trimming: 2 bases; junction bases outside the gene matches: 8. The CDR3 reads CASSLQPGQDAYEQYF. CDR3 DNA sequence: TGTGCCAGCAGCTTACAACCGGGACAGGATGCCTACGAGCAGTACTTC.

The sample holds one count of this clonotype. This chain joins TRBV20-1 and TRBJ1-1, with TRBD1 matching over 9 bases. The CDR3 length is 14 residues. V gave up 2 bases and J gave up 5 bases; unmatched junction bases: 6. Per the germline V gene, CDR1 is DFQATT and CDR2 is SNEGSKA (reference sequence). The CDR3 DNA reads TGCAGTGCTAGATCGGGACAGGGCGTAACTGAAGCTTTCTTT. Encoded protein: CSARSGQGVTEAFF.

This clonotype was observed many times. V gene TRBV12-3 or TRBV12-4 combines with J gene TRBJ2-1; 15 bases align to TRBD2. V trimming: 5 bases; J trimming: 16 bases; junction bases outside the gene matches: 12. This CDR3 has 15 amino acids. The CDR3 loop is CASSPRGLAGGRKFF. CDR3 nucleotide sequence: TGTGCCAGCAGTCCCCGGGGACTAGCGGGGGGCCGGAAATTCTTC.

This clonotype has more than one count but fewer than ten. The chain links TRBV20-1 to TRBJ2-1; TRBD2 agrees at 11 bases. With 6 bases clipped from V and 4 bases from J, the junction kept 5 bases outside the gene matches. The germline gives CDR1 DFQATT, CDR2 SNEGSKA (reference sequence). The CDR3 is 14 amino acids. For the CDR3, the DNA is TGCAGTGCAATGGGACTAGCGGATTACAATGAGCAGTTCTTC. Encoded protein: CSAMGLADYNEQFF.

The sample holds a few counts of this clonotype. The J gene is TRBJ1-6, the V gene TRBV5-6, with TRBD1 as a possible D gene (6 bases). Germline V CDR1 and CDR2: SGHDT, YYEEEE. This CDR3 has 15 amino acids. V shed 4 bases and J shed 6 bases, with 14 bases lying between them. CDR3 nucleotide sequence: TGTGCCAGCAGCGGGGGCCGGCAGTTTAATTCACCCCTCCACTTT. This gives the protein CASSGGRQFNSPLHF.

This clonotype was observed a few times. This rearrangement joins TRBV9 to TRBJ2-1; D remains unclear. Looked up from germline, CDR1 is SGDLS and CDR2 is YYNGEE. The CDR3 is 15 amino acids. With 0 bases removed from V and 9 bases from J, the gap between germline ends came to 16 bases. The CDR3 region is CASSVGLGAQVEQFF. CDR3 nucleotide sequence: TGTGCCAGCAGCGTAGGTCTAGGTGCTCAAGTTGAGCAGTTCTTC.

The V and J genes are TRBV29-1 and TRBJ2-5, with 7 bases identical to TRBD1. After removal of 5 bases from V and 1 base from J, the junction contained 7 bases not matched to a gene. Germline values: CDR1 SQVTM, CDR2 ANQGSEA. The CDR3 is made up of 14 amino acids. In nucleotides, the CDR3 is TGCAGCGTTTACAGGGGAATCGGCCAAGAGACCCAGTACTTC. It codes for CSVYRGIGQETQYF.

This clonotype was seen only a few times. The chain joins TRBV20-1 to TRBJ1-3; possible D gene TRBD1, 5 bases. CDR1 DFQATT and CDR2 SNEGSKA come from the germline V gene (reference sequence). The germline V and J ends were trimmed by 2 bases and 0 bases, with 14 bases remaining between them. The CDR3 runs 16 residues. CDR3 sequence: CSARKPRGVSGNTIYF. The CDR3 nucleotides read TGCAGTGCTAGAAAACCCCGGGGCGTCTCTGGAAACACCATATATTTT.

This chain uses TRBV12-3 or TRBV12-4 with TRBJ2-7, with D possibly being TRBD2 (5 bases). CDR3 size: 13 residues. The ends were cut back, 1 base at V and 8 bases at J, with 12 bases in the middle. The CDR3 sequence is CASSLGPSSQQYF. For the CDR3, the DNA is TGTGCCAGCAGTTTAGGTCCTAGCAGCCAGCAGTACTTC.